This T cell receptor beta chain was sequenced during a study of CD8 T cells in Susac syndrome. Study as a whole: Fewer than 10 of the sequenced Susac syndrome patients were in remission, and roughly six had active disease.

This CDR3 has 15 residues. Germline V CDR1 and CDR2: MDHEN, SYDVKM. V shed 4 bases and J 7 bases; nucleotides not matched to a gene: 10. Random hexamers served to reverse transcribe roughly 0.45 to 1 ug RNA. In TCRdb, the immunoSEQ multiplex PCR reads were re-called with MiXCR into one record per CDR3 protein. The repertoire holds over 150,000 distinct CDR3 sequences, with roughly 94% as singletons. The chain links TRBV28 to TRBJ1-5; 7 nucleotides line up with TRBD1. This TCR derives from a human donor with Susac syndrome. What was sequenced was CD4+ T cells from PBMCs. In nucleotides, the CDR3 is TGTGCCAGCAGTTCGCCCCGACAGGGAAGCCAGCCCCAGCATTTT. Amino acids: CASSSPRQGSQPQHF.